This TCR beta chain was found in a study of cytomegalovirus exposure and HLA in healthy donors. Study-wide background: As released early, the data held 75 million to 90 million unique TCRs from HLA-typed donors.

Concerning this clone itself: What it binds is unknown.

13 Jbeta primers and 60 Vbeta primers were used for the PCR. Clones were sequenced by immunoSEQ multiplex PCR, and TCRdb holds only the in-frame ones, with some missing. This repertoire includes about 35,000 clones. Overall study results and limits: V- and J-gene trimming in TCR beta was tied to a missense DCLRE1C variant by an analysis performed later.

V lost 1 base and J lost 8, with 18 bases in between. The germline V gene encodes CDR1 GTSNPN and CDR2 SVGIG (reference sequence). This CDR3 contains 15 residues. Each donor's status was that of a healthy bone marrow donor. The source is a woman between 40 and 55 years old in good health and CMV-seropositive. Sequencing was performed on PBMCs. The chain combines TRBV30 with TRBJ2-1; D is perhaps TRBD2 (5 bases). The CDR3 DNA follows: TGTGCCTGGAGTGAAGGAGGAGTAAGTAGGGATGAGCAGTTCTTC. The encoded protein is CAWSEGGVSRDEQFF. The whole variable domain, remainder taken from reference TRBV30 and TRBJ2-1, is SQTIHQWPATLVQPVGSPLSLECTVEGTSNPNLYWYRQAAGRGLQLLFYSVGIGQISSEVPQNLSASRPQDRQFILSSKKLLLSDSGFYLCAWSEGGVSRDEQFFGPGTRLTVL.